The entry below describes one T cell receptor (beta chain). The antigen is unknown. These data come from a study of shared clonotypes between healthy human individuals. Findings and limits, study-wide: Compared with memory subsets, naive subsets generally had larger estimated richness.

CD45RO negativity and positive selection for CCR7 defined naive CD8 cells, a population that excluded terminally differentiated effector memory CD45RA+ cells. The table came from immunoSEQ multiplex PCR; TCRdb's copy has only in-frame clones and leaves some out. The sample has around 1.9 million clones; about 93% are singletons. Germline V gives CDR1 LGHNA, CDR2 YSLEER. The length of the CDR3 is 16 residues. With V trimmed by 4 bases and J by 2 bases, 6 bases remained unmatched. The clonotype was recovered from a man younger than 35 in good health. Some clones in this sample may be carry-over from other donors' samples. Sequences were obtained from naive CD8+ T cells from PBMCs. The chain combines TRBV4-3 with TRBJ2-3, with 10 bases aligning to TRBD2. The CDR3 DNA follows: TGCGCCAGCAGCCCACGGACTAGCGGTTCCACAGATACGCAGTATTTT. Protein product: CASSPRTSGSTDTQYF.